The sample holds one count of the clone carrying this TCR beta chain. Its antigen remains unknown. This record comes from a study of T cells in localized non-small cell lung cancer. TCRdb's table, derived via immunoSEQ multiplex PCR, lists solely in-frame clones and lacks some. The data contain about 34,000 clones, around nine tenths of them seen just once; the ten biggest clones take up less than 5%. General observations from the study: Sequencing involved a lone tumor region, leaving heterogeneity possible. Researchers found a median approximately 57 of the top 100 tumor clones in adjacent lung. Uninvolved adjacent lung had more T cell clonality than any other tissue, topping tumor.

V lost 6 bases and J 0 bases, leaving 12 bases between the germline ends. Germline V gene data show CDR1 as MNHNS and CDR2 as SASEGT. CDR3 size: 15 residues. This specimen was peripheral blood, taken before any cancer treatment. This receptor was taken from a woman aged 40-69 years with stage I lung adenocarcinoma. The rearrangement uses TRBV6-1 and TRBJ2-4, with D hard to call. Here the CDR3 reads CASRSSVLAKNIQYF. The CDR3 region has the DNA TGTGCCAGCAGATCCAGTGTTCTAGCCAAAAACATTCAGTACTTC.